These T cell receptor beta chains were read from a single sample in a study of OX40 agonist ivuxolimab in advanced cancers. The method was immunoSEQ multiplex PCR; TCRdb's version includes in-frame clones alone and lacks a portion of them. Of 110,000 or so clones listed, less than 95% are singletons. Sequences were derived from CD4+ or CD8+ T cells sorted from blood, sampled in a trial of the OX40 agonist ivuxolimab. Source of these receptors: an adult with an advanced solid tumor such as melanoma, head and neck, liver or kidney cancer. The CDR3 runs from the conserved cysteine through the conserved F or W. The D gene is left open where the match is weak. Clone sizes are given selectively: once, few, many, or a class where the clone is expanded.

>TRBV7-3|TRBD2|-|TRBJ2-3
CASTETGSGDPDTQYF
TGTGCCAGCACTGAAACGGGTAGCGGGGATCCAGATACGCAGTATTTT
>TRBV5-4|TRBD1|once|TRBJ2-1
CASSFSDRGADEQFF
TGTGCCAGCAGCTTTTCGGACAGGGGAGCGGATGAGCAGTTCTTC
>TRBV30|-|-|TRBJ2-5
CAWSAKGLGVETQYF
TGTGCCTGGAGTGCCAAGGGACTGGGTGTGGAGACCCAGTACTTC
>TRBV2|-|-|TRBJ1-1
CASRADEAMNTEAFF
TGTGCCAGCAGGGCGGATGAAGCAATGAACACTGAAGCTTTCTTT
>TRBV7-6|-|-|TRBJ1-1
CASSLGVWDTEAFF
TGTGCCAGCAGCTTAGGTGTATGGGACACTGAAGCTTTCTTT
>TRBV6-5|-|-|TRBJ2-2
CASSSAYSTGELFF
TGTGCCAGCAGTTCCGCGTATAGCACCGGGGAGCTGTTTTTT
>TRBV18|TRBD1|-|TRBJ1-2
CASSQDRVDGYTF
TGTGCCAGCTCACAGGACAGGGTTGATGGCTACACCTTC
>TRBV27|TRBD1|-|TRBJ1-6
CASRAGTGGLGNSPLHF
TGTGCCAGCAGAGCCGGGACAGGGGGCTTGGGGAATTCACCCCTCCACTTT
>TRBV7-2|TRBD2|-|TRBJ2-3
CASSPPGLPGGDTQYF
TGTGCCAGCAGCCCCCCGGGACTACCAGGTGGAGATACGCAGTATTTT
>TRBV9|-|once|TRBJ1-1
CASSPRGNTEAFF
TGTGCCAGCAGCCCCAGGGGTAACACTGAAGCTTTCTTT
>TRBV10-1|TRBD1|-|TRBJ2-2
CATRQGTTGELFF
TGCGCCACCCGACAGGGCACCACCGGGGAGCTGTTTTTT
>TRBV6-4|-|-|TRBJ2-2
CASQRDSGNTGELFF
TGTGCCAGCCAACGGGATAGCGGGAACACCGGGGAGCTGTTTTTT
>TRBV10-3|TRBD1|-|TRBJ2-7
CATTGGQGDYEQCF
TGTGCCACTACAGGCGGACAGGGCGACTACGAGCAGTGCTTC
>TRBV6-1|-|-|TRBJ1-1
CASKGGVGYTEAFF
TGTGCCAGCAAAGGGGGAGTCGGATACACTGAAGCTTTCTTT
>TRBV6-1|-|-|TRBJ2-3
CASRNQGPTDTQYF
TGTGCCAGCAGGAACCAGGGCCCTACAGATACGCAGTATTTT
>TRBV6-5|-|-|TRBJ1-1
CAAETAGTEAFF
TGTGCCGCCGAAACGGCTGGCACTGAAGCTTTCTTT
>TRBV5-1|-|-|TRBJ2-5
CASRINLDSQETQYF
TGCGCCAGCAGAATTAATCTGGACAGCCAAGAGACCCAGTACTTC
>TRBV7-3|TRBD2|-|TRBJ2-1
CASSPSGAGGKVEQFF
TGTGCCAGCAGCCCCTCTGGGGCGGGAGGGAAAGTTGAGCAGTTCTTC
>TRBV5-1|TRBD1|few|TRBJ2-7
CASSWKTGDEQYF
TGCGCCAGCAGCTGGAAAACAGGGGACGAGCAGTACTTC
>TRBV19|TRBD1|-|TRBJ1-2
CASRTWTGGSANYGYTF
TGTGCCAGTAGAACATGGACAGGGGGCTCTGCTAACTATGGCTACACCTTC
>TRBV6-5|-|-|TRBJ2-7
CASSLAYSYEQYF
TGTGCCAGCAGTTTGGCCTACTCCTACGAGCAGTACTTC
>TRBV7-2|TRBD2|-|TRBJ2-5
CASSLGLAGGNQETQYF
TGTGCCAGCAGCTTAGGACTAGCGGGGGGCAACCAAGAGACCCAGTACTTC
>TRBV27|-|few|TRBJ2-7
CASSSYPGSSYEQYF
TGTGCCAGCAGTTCCTATCCGGGTAGCTCCTACGAGCAGTACTTC
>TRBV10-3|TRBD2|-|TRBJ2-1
CAISDLAGGRGEQFF
TGTGCCATCAGTGACCTGGCGGGGGGCCGAGGTGAGCAGTTCTTC
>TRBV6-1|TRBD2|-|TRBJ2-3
CASSGLAGGSDTQYF
TGTGCCAGCAGTGGACTAGCGGGAGGGTCAGATACGCAGTATTTT